Included here is one TCR beta chain sequence, with context. The assay was immunoSEQ multiplex PCR, and TCRdb's table has in-frame clones only and misses some. The sample lists some 170,000 clones; 80% to 95% were seen once. The sample belongs to a study of blood T cell repertoires in COVID-19. Across the study: From T cells, B-cell-depleted T cells, or PBMCs came the material, which was cDNA or gDNA.

Germline assignment: CDR1 SGHKS and CDR2 YYEKEE (reference sequence). Trimming left V 2 bases short and J 3 bases short, with 12 bases between. The CDR3 totals 15 residues. Sample: peripheral blood. The sequence was obtained from a woman aged 60 to 75 with COVID-19, enrolled during active disease. The chain couples TRBV5-5 to TRBJ1-3; possible D gene TRBD1, 6 bases. CDR3 in amino acids: CASSFRGGFGNTIYF. For the CDR3, the DNA is TGTGCCAGCAGCTTTAGGGGGGGCTTTGGAAACACCATATATTTT.